This TCR beta chain was observed in a study of shared clonotypes between healthy human individuals. Selected positively for CCR7 and CD45RO-negative, naive CD8 cells excluded terminally differentiated effector memory CD45RA+ cells. As regards this clone: Its target is not known.

Sequencing was performed with immunoSEQ multiplex PCR; in TCRdb, only in-frame clones are kept and a portion is missing. Here the sample spans roughly 2 million clones, about 95% being singletons. The study, taken as a whole, reports: A handful of donors showed sharing of around 5% of naive CD4 clonotypes.

The receptor was derived from a man aged 18 to 29 in good health. Sequenced material: naive CD8+ T cells sorted from blood.

The CDR3 nucleotides read TGTGCCAGCAGCGGGAGGGGACTAGACCACGAGCAGTACTTC. Translation: CASSGRGLDHEQYF. The chain employs TRBV9 and TRBJ2-7, with 8 bases that match TRBD2. Germline V gives CDR1 SGDLS, CDR2 YYNGEE. The length of the CDR3 is 14 residues. V gave up 3 bases and J gave up 5 bases; unmatched junction bases: 7.